A selection of T cell receptor beta chains follows, all from one sample in a study of blood T cell repertoires in COVID-19. TCRdb's table, derived via immunoSEQ multiplex PCR, lists solely in-frame clones and lacks some. The sample lists approximately 190,000 clones; roughly 84% were seen once. Source material: PBMCs or T cells enriched from blood (not recorded which). The source is a man aged 35 to 55 who had recovered from COVID-19. CDR3s include the opening cysteine and the closing phenylalanine or tryptophan. Each record gives: CDR3 length, D gene, J gene, clone size, V gene, CDR3 DNA, CDR3 protein. The D gene is left open where the match is weak. Size tells how often a clone was seen (once, few, many) or the class of an expanded clone, and some rows leave it out.

CDR3 length: 12
D gene: TRBD1
J gene: TRBJ2-7
clone size: NA
V gene: TRBV7-9
CDR3 DNA: TGTGCCAGCAGCGCAGGGGGCTACGAGCAGTACTTC
CDR3 protein: CASSAGGYEQYF

CDR3 length: 14
D gene: NA
J gene: TRBJ2-7
clone size: NA
V gene: TRBV5-1
CDR3 DNA: TGCGCCAGCAGCTCTTCGGGGGAGGCCTACGAGCAGTACTTC
CDR3 protein: CASSSSGEAYEQYF

CDR3 length: 13
D gene: NA
J gene: TRBJ2-1
clone size: once
V gene: TRBV6-1
CDR3 DNA: TGTGCCAGCAGTGACCACCCCGGGACTCCGAAGTTCTTC
CDR3 protein: CASSDHPGTPKFF

CDR3 length: 13
D gene: NA
J gene: TRBJ1-5
clone size: NA
V gene: TRBV5-1
CDR3 DNA: TGCGCCAGCAGCCCGGAGGGCTCACAGCCCCAGCATTTT
CDR3 protein: CASSPEGSQPQHF

CDR3 length: 12
D gene: NA
J gene: TRBJ2-3
clone size: NA
V gene: TRBV27
CDR3 DNA: TGTGCCAGCAGTATCCAGGGAGATACGCAGTATTTT
CDR3 protein: CASSIQGDTQYF

CDR3 length: 14
D gene: TRBD1
J gene: TRBJ2-7
clone size: NA
V gene: TRBV5-4
CDR3 DNA: TGTGCCAGCAGCTGGGGACAGGGAGGCTACGAGCAGTACTTC
CDR3 protein: CASSWGQGGYEQYF

CDR3 length: 13
D gene: NA
J gene: TRBJ1-1
clone size: once
V gene: TRBV4-3
CDR3 DNA: TGCGCCAGCAGCCAAGGCAGGGGTTTTGAAGCTTTCTTT
CDR3 protein: CASSQGRGFEAFF

CDR3 length: 20
D gene: TRBD1
J gene: TRBJ1-1
clone size: NA
V gene: TRBV6-6
CDR3 DNA: TGTGCCAGCAGCTCCCGGACAGGGAATATCCCGGAGATAATGAACACTGAAGCTTTCTTT
CDR3 protein: CASSSRTGNIPEIMNTEAFF

CDR3 length: 17
D gene: NA
J gene: TRBJ1-3
clone size: NA
V gene: TRBV9
CDR3 DNA: TGTGCCAGCAGCGTCGGGGGGCTGAGGGGCTCTGGAAACACCATATATTTT
CDR3 protein: CASSVGGLRGSGNTIYF

CDR3 length: 13
D gene: NA
J gene: TRBJ1-1
clone size: NA
V gene: TRBV3-1/TRBV3-2
CDR3 DNA: TGTGCCAGCAGCCAAGTACAGGGCCTGGAAGCTTTCTTT
CDR3 protein: CASSQVQGLEAFF

CDR3 length: 16
D gene: TRBD1
J gene: TRBJ1-5
clone size: NA
V gene: TRBV7-2
CDR3 DNA: TGTGCCAGCAGCCCGGCAGCCGACAGGGCTAATCAGCCCCAGCATTTT
CDR3 protein: CASSPAADRANQPQHF

CDR3 length: 16
D gene: NA
J gene: TRBJ1-1
clone size: NA
V gene: TRBV19
CDR3 DNA: TGTGCCAGTACCGATGTATCCCCCTTCGAGGGCACTGAAGCTTTCTTT
CDR3 protein: CASTDVSPFEGTEAFF

CDR3 length: 13
D gene: NA
J gene: TRBJ1-2
clone size: NA
V gene: TRBV9
CDR3 DNA: TGTGCCAGCAGCCGGGAGAATGACTATGGCTACACCTTC
CDR3 protein: CASSRENDYGYTF

CDR3 length: 15
D gene: TRBD2
J gene: TRBJ2-7
clone size: NA
V gene: TRBV6-2/TRBV6-3
CDR3 DNA: TGTGCCAGCAGTTACACTAGCGGGGGCCTATACGAGCAGTACTTC
CDR3 protein: CASSYTSGGLYEQYF

CDR3 length: 19
D gene: TRBD2
J gene: TRBJ2-3
clone size: NA
V gene: TRBV7-2
CDR3 DNA: TGTGCCAGCAGCTTAGTTAGACTAGCGGGGGGGCTGGGTTCAGATACGCAGTATTTT
CDR3 protein: CASSLVRLAGGLGSDTQYF

CDR3 length: 12
D gene: TRBD2
J gene: TRBJ2-5
clone size: NA
V gene: TRBV4-1
CDR3 DNA: TGCGCCAGCAGGGGGACTAAAGAGACCCAGTACTTC
CDR3 protein: CASRGTKETQYF

CDR3 length: 15
D gene: TRBD1
J gene: TRBJ1-1
clone size: NA
V gene: TRBV5-4
CDR3 DNA: TGTGCCAGCAGCCCCCAGGGGGCGGATGTGACTGAAGCTTTCTTT
CDR3 protein: CASSPQGADVTEAFF

CDR3 length: 12
D gene: TRBD1
J gene: TRBJ1-2
clone size: few
V gene: TRBV28
CDR3 DNA: TGTGCCTGCAGGGACAGAGGCTATGGCTACACCTTC
CDR3 protein: CACRDRGYGYTF

CDR3 length: 18
D gene: TRBD1
J gene: TRBJ2-6
clone size: NA
V gene: TRBV10-3
CDR3 DNA: TGTGCCATCAGTGCCCCGGGGACAGGGGGCTCGGGGGCCAACGTCCTGACTTTC
CDR3 protein: CAISAPGTGGSGANVLTF

CDR3 length: 19
D gene: TRBD1
J gene: TRBJ1-6
clone size: NA
V gene: TRBV27
CDR3 DNA: TGTGCCAGCAGTCCGCCCCCCGGGACAGGGGGGGGTAGGAATTCACCCCTCCACTTT
CDR3 protein: CASSPPPGTGGGRNSPLHF

CDR3 length: 16
D gene: TRBD1
J gene: TRBJ1-2
clone size: NA
V gene: TRBV4-2
CDR3 DNA: TGTGCCAGCAGCCAAGCTACAGGGGGCCGCGACTATGGCTACACCTTC
CDR3 protein: CASSQATGGRDYGYTF

CDR3 length: 15
D gene: NA
J gene: TRBJ1-4
clone size: few
V gene: TRBV7-9
CDR3 DNA: TGTGCCAGCAGCTCTACCGGGACATTAGGTGAAAAACTGTTTTTT
CDR3 protein: CASSSTGTLGEKLFF

CDR3 length: 15
D gene: NA
J gene: TRBJ2-3
clone size: NA
V gene: TRBV19
CDR3 DNA: TGTGCCAGTAGGAGCACGGGTCTAAGCACAGATACGCAGTATTTT
CDR3 protein: CASRSTGLSTDTQYF

CDR3 length: 15
D gene: TRBD1
J gene: TRBJ2-1
clone size: NA
V gene: TRBV2
CDR3 DNA: TGTGCCAGTATATTAGGACAGGAACCCTACAATGAGCAGTTCTTC
CDR3 protein: CASILGQEPYNEQFF

CDR3 length: 15
D gene: TRBD1
J gene: TRBJ2-7
clone size: NA
V gene: TRBV10-1
CDR3 DNA: TGCGCCAGCAGTTCAGGCCGGGACAGCCCCTACGAGCAGTACTTC
CDR3 protein: CASSSGRDSPYEQYF

CDR3 length: 13
D gene: TRBD1
J gene: TRBJ2-7
clone size: few
V gene: TRBV18
CDR3 DNA: TGTGCCAGCTCATGGGACAGGGTGAACGAGCAGTACTTC
CDR3 protein: CASSWDRVNEQYF

CDR3 length: 14
D gene: TRBD1
J gene: TRBJ1-6
clone size: NA
V gene: TRBV6-5
CDR3 DNA: TGTGCCAGCACCCGGGACAGGGGAGATTCACCCCTCCACTTT
CDR3 protein: CASTRDRGDSPLHF

CDR3 length: 14
D gene: NA
J gene: TRBJ1-1
clone size: NA
V gene: TRBV5-1
CDR3 DNA: TGCGCCAGCAGCTTGGGTGACAGGAGCACTGAAGCTTTCTTT
CDR3 protein: CASSLGDRSTEAFF

CDR3 length: 14
D gene: TRBD1
J gene: TRBJ1-1
clone size: NA
V gene: TRBV6-5
CDR3 DNA: TGTGCCAGCAGTCCTACAGGGGGCCGGACTGAAGCTTTCTTT
CDR3 protein: CASSPTGGRTEAFF

CDR3 length: 13
D gene: NA
J gene: TRBJ1-2
clone size: NA
V gene: TRBV28
CDR3 DNA: TGTGCCAGCAGCTCACAGGGCGGCTATGGCTACACCTTC
CDR3 protein: CASSSQGGYGYTF

CDR3 length: 14
D gene: TRBD1
J gene: TRBJ1-1
clone size: NA
V gene: TRBV28
CDR3 DNA: TGTGCCAGCAGCTTGGGACAGGTAGAGACTGAAGCTTTCTTT
CDR3 protein: CASSLGQVETEAFF

CDR3 length: 16
D gene: TRBD1
J gene: TRBJ1-2
clone size: NA
V gene: TRBV3-1/TRBV3-2
CDR3 DNA: TGTGCCAGCAGCCCCGCCTCTCCGGACAGGGTGCAAGGCTACACCTTC
CDR3 protein: CASSPASPDRVQGYTF